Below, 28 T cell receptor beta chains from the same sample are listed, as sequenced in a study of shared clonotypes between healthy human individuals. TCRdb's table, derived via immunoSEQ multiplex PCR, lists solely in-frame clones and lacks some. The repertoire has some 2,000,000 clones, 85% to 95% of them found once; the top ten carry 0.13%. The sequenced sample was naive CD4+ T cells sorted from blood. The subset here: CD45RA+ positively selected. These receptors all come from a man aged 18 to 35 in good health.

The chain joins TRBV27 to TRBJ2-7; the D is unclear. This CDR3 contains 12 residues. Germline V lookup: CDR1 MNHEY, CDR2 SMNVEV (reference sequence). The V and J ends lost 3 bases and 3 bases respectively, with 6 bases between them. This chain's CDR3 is CASSFSGYEQYF. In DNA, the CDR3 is TGTGCCAGCAGTTTCTCAGGCTACGAGCAGTACTTC.

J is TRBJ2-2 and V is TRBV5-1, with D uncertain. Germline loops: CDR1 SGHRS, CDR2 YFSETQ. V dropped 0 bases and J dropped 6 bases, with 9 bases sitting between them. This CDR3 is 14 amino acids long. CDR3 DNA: TGCGCCAGCAGCTTGGTAGGGTCGGCCGGGGAGCTGTTTTTT. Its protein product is CASSLVGSAGELFF.

DNA of the CDR3: TGTGCCAGCAGTTACTCGGGACTAGGGGGAGGATACGAGCAGTACTTC. Its protein product is CASSYSGLGGGYEQYF. The chain has TRBV6-6 and TRBJ2-7, with 8 bases lining up with TRBD2. J gave up 4 bases and V 0 bases, and 8 bases lay outside the gene matches. Germline CDR1 reads MNHNY; CDR2 reads SVGAGI (reference sequence). This CDR3 comprises 16 residues.

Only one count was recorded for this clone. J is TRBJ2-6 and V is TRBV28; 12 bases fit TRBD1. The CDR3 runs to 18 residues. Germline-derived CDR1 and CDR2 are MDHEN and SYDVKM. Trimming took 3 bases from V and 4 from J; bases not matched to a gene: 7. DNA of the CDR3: TGTGCCAGCAGTTTGGGGACAGGGGGCGTCTTAGGGGCCAACGTCCTGACTTTC. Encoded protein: CASSLGTGGVLGANVLTF.

The CDR3 coding sequence is TGTGCCAGCAGCTTCGGATCGGGGGGCTCCGAAGCTTTCTTT. Protein sequence: CASSFGSGGSEAFF. The genes are TRBV11-2 and TRBJ1-1; TRBD1 might be the D (6 bases). This CDR3 spans 14 amino acids. V was cut by 3 bases and J by 8 bases, with 16 bases left in between. Germline V CDR1 and CDR2: SGHAT, FQNNGV.

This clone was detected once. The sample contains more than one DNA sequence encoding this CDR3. The chain's CDR3 is CASSLDNNEQFF. The CDR3 nucleotides are TGTGCCAGCAGCTTGGATAACAATGAGCAGTTCTTC. This chain uses TRBV5-4 with TRBJ2-1, with unresolved D. Per germline, CDR1 SGHNT and CDR2 YYREEE (reference sequence). The CDR3 loop spans 12 amino acids. The V gene lost 0 bases and the J gene lost 5 bases, with 3 bases spanning the gap.

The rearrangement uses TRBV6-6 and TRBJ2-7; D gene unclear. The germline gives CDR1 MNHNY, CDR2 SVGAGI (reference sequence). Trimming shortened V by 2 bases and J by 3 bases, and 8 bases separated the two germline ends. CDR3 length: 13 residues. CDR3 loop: CASSYEGNYEQYF. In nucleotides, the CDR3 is TGTGCCAGCAGTTACGAAGGGAACTACGAGCAGTACTTC.

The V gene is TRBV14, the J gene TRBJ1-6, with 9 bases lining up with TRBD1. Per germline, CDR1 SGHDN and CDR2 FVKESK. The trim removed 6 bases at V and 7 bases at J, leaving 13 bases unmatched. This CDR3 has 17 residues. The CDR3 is CASSRVRTGVVNSPLHF. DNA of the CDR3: TGTGCCAGCAGTCGTGTTCGGACAGGGGTAGTGAATTCACCCCTCCACTTT.

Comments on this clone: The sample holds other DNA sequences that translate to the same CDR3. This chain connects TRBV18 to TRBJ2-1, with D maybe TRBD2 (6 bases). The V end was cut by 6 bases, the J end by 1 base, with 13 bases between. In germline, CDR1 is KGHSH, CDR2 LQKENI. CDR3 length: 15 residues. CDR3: CASSPGTQSYNEQFF. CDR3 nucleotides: TGTGCCAGCTCCCCCGGGACTCAGTCCTACAATGAGCAGTTCTTC.

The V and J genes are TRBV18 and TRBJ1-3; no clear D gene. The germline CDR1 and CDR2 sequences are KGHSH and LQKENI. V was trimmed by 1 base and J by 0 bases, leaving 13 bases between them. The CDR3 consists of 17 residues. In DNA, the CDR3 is TGTGCCAGCTCACCACTTCGGGGTGAAGGCTCTGGAAACACCATATATTTT. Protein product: CASSPLRGEGSGNTIYF.

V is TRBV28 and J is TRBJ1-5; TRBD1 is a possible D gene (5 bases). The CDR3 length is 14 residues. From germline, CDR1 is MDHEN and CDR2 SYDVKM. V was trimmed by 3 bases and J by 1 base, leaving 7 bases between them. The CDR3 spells CASSLGESNQPQHF. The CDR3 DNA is TGTGCCAGCAGTTTGGGGGAGAGCAATCAGCCCCAGCATTTT.

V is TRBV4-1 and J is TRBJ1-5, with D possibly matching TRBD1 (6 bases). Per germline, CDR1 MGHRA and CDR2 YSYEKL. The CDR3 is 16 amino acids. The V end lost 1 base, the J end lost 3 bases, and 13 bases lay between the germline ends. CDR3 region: CASSQVVQGLNQPQHF. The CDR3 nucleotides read TGCGCCAGCAGCCAAGTCGTACAGGGTCTCAATCAGCCCCAGCATTTT.

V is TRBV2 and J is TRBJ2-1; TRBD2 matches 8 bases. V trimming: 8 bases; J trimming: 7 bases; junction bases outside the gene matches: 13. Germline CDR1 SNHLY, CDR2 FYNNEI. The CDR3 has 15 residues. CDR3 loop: CASLRTPGLENEQFF. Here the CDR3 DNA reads TGTGCCAGCCTTCGGACTCCGGGACTAGAAAATGAGCAGTTCTTC.

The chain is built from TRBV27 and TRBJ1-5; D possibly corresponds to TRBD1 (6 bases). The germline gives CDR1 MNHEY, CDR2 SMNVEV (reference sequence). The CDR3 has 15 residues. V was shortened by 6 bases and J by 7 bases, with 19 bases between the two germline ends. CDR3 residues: CASRETPGADQPQHF. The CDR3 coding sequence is TGTGCCAGCAGGGAGACTCCAGGGGCTGACCAGCCCCAGCATTTT.

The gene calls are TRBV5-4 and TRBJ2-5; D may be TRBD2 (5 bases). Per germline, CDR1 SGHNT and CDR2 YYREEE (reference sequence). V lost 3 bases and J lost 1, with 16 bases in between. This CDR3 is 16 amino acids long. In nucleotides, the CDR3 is TGTGCCAGCAGCTCCTTAGGCGAGGGTACCCAAGAGACCCAGTACTTC. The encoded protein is CASSSLGEGTQETQYF.

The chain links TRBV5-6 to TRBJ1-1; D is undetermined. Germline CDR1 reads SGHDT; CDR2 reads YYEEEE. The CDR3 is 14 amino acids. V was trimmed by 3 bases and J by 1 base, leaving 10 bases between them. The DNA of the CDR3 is TGTGCCAGCAGCTCAACCGACGGGAACACTGAAGCTTTCTTT. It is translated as CASSSTDGNTEAFF.

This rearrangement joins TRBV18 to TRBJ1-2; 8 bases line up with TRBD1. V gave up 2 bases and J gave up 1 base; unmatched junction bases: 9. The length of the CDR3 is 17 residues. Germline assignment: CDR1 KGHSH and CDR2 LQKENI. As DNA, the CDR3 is TGTGCCAGCTCACCAATCGCAGGGGGCGCCGGTAACTATGGCTACACCTTC. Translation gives CASSPIAGGAGNYGYTF.

DNA of the CDR3: TGTGCCAGCAGTCGGACAGGGGGCAGCAATCAGCCCCAGCATTTT. Protein product: CASSRTGGSNQPQHF. This chain links TRBV6-5 with TRBJ1-5; 11 nucleotides line up with TRBD1. With V trimmed by 5 bases and J by 1 base, 1 base remained unmatched. The CDR3 is 15 amino acids. CDR1 is MNHEY, CDR2 SVGAGI, per germline.

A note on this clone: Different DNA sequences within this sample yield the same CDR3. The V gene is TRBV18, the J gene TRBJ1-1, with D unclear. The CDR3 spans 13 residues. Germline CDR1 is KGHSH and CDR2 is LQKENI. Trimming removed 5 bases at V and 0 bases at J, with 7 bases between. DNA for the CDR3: TGTGCCAGCTCAGATTCCATGAACACTGAAGCTTTCTTT. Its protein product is CASSDSMNTEAFF.

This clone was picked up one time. The CDR3 DNA reads as TGCGCCAGCAGCTCTAATAGACAGCCAAGCGAAGCTTTCTTT. It codes for CASSSNRQPSEAFF. The chain carries TRBV5-1 and TRBJ1-1; tentatively, D is TRBD1 (5 bases). Trimming took off 3 bases at V and 8 bases at J, with 17 bases between the two ends. CDR3 length: 14 amino acids. Germline CDR1 and CDR2: SGHRS and YFSETQ.

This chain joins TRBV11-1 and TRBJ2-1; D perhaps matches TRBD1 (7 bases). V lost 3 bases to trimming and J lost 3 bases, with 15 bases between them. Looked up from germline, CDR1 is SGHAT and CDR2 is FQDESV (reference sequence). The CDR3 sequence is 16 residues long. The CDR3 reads CASSLGWRGLYNEQFF. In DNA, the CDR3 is TGTGCCAGCAGCTTGGGGTGGAGGGGGCTCTACAATGAGCAGTTCTTC.

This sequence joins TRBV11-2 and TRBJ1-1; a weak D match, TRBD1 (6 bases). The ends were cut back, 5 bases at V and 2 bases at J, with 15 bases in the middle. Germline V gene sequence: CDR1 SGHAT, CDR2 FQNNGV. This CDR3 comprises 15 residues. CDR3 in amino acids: CASSQLRQANTEAFF. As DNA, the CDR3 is TGTGCCAGCAGCCAGCTCCGACAGGCTAACACTGAAGCTTTCTTT.

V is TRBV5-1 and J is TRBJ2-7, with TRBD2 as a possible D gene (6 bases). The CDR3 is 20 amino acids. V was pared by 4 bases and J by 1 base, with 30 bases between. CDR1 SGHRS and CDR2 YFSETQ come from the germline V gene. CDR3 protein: CASSLVYSGLPGYQSYEQYF. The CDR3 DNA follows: TGCGCCAGCAGCCTCGTCTACTCGGGACTTCCCGGCTATCAATCCTACGAGCAGTACTTC.

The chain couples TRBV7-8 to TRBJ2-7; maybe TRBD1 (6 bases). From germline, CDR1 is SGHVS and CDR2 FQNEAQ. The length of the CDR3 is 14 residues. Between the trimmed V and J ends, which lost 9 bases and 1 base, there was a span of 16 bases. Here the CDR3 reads CASNPNRVSYEQYF. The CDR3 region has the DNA TGTGCCAGTAATCCCAACAGGGTGTCCTACGAGCAGTACTTC.

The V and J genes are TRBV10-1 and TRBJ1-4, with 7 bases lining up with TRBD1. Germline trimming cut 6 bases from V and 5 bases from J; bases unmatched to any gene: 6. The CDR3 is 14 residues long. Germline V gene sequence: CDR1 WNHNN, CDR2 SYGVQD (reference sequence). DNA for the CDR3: TGCGCCAGCAGCCGGGACAGTCAAAATGAAAAACTGTTTTTT. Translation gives CASSRDSQNEKLFF.

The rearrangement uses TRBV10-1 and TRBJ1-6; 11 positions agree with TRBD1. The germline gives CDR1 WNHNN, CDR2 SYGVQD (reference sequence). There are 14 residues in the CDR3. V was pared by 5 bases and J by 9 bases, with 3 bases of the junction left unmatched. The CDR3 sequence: CASSKGQGGSPLHF. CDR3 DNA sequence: TGCGCCAGCAGTAAGGGACAGGGGGGTTCACCCCTCCACTTT.

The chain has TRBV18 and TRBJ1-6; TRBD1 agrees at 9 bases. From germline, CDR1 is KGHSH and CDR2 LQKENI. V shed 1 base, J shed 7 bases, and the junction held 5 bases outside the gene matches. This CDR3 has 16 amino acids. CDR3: CASSPLGQGDNSPLHF. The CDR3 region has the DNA TGTGCCAGCTCACCACTGGGACAGGGAGACAATTCACCCCTCCACTTT.

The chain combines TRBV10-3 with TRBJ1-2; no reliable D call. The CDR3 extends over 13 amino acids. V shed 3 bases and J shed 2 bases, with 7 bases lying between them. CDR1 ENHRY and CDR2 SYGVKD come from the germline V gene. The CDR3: CAISEVGNYGYTF. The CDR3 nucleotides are TGTGCCATCAGTGAAGTGGGGAACTATGGCTACACCTTC.